Listed below are T cell receptor beta chains from one sample, sequenced in a study of T cell changes during pregnancy in multiple sclerosis. Profiled with immunoSEQ multiplex PCR; TCRdb holds only in-frame clones, not every one. The sample contains 70,000 to 100,000 clones, roughly nine tenths of which appear only once. The sample was peripheral blood, taken in the first trimester of pregnancy. These TCRs come from a female donor with multiple sclerosis, enrolled in a pregnancy study. Both conserved end residues are part of each CDR3. A D gene is named only where the DNA matches it firmly.

>TRBJ2-7|TRBV19|TRBD2|16
CASSTAGTSGSYEQYF
>TRBJ2-1|TRBV5-6|NA|16
CASSWYRSSSYNEQFF
>TRBJ2-3|TRBV27|NA|16
CASSSPAETLTDTQYF
>TRBJ2-7|TRBV9|TRBD1|16
CASSPGDSWTSYEQYF
>TRBJ1-1|TRBV28|NA|12
CASNLPREEAFF
>TRBJ1-3|TRBV27|NA|13
CASSSFSGNTIYF
>TRBJ1-5|TRBV27|NA|13
CASSLGRNQPQHF
>TRBJ1-2|TRBV20-1|NA|11
CSANDIYGYTF
>TRBJ1-1|TRBV27|TRBD1|14
CASSSTGSWTEAFF
>TRBJ1-2|TRBV6-6|NA|14
CASSQTSGGYGYTF
>TRBJ2-1|TRBV5-1|NA|13
CASSYLGLDEQFF
>TRBJ2-7|TRBV6-1|NA|17
CASSEAGWFSATYEQYF
>TRBJ2-5|TRBV2|TRBD2|13
CATSGRLQETQYF
>TRBJ2-7|TRBV28|TRBD1|19
CASSLSIIAIGTGSFEQYF
>TRBJ1-1|TRBV5-5|NA|13
CASSLDINTEAFF
>TRBJ1-2|TRBV6-5|NA|13
CASSYSTDYGYTF
>TRBJ2-1|TRBV7-9|TRBD1|15
CASSPDRDSYNEQFF
>TRBJ1-5|TRBV7-2|NA|15
CASSLGDGGGQPQHF
>TRBJ2-7|TRBV6-5|NA|15
CASSRVVGRGNEQYF
>TRBJ2-7|TRBV14|TRBD2|15
CASSQLAGPTYEQYF
>TRBJ2-1|TRBV5-6|TRBD2|14
CASSRTSGYNEQFF
>TRBJ2-3|TRBV4-1|TRBD2|20
CASSQGGLAGVRLSTDTQYF
>TRBJ1-5|TRBV18|TRBD1|16
CASSPSGTGGGQPQHF
>TRBJ1-5|TRBV5-8|NA|16
CASSLYGRKVNQPQHF
>TRBJ2-2|TRBV27|TRBD2|18
CASTLTAGRPLFTGKLFF
>TRBJ1-1|TRBV10-3|TRBD1|13
CAITGGANTEAFF
>TRBJ2-2|TRBV2|TRBD1|15
CASSSGTGLVGELFF
>TRBJ1-2|TRBV10-3|NA|14
CAISPQGQNYGYTF
>TRBJ1-1|TRBV11-2|NA|11
CASSFSTEAFF